This T cell receptor beta chain was identified in a study of Graves' ophthalmopathy and Graves' hyperthyroidism. Comments on this clonotype: Its antigen is not known.

Amplification targeted the TCR beta CDR3 regions, with RNA transcripts as the source material. Following a first-round RT-PCR that used HTBI primers, a second-round multiplex PCR was carried out. TCRdb re-derived calls from the multiplex PCR reads in MiXCR, one entry per CDR3 protein. Altogether 650,000 to 800,000 distinct CDR3 sequences are present, about 41% being singletons, with the ten largest covering roughly 3%. The V gene's germline CDR1 is SGHTA and CDR2 FQGNSA. The CDR3 runs 12 residues. The V and J ends lost 4 bases and 9 bases respectively, with 12 bases between them. Moderate-to-severe activity, CAS ≥3, NOSPECS ≥4 and a duration under 3 months were seen in donors with ophthalmopathy. General observations from the study: Blood contained most expanded thyroid clonotypes exceeding 0.001 frequency.

The sequence was obtained from an adult man with Graves' ophthalmopathy. Material: peripheral blood. The V gene is TRBV7-2, the J gene TRBJ1-1; unclear D gene. The CDR3 sequence: CASSSDRRKAFF. CDR3 bases: TGTGCCAGCAGCTCAGACCGGCGGAAAGCTTTCTTT.